The 28 T cell receptor beta chains given below trace back to one sample, sequenced in a study of cytomegalovirus exposure and HLA in healthy donors. Amplification used 60 Vbeta primers and 13 Jbeta primers. Produced via immunoSEQ multiplex PCR; TCRdb's table is partial and in-frame only. The table has more than 95,000 clones, 83% seen once. The sample comprised PBMCs. The receptors come from a woman in her thirties or forties in good health and CMV-seropositive.

The rearrangement uses TRBV7-2 and TRBJ2-7; 9 nucleotides agree with TRBD2. The CDR3 is 15 amino acids. Germline V CDR1 and CDR2: SGHTA, FQGNSA. Trimming took 3 bases from V and 2 from J; bases not matched to a gene: 5. CDR3 DNA: TGTGCCAGCAGCTTTGGTAGCGGGGGCCCCTACGAGCAGTACTTC. It codes for CASSFGSGGPYEQYF.

V and J are TRBV28 and TRBJ1-2; 10 positions match TRBD1. This CDR3 has 15 amino acids. Germline CDR1 MDHEN, CDR2 SYDVKM. Trimming removed 4 bases from V and 4 bases from J; junction bases left unmatched: 6. The CDR3 here is CASSWGTGEGYGYTF. CDR3 sequence (DNA): TGTGCCAGCAGTTGGGGGACAGGGGAAGGCTATGGCTACACCTTC.

With respect to this clone: At one boundary the junction diverges from the germline segment, which might be a read error. The CDR3 sequence is CAGSLGRLAGGPGADTQYF. The CDR3 DNA reads TGTGCCGGCAGTTTAGGGCGGCTAGCGGGAGGGCCCGGGGCAGATACGCAGTATTTT. The rearrangement joins TRBV27 to TRBJ2-3; TRBD2 aligns across 12 bases. CDR1 is MNHEY, CDR2 SMNVEV, per germline (reference sequence). The CDR3 is made up of 19 amino acids.

The chain links TRBV29-1 to TRBJ2-5; 11 bases match TRBD2. The junction had 7 bases not matched to a gene; V was cut back by 8 bases and J by 2 bases. The germline CDR1 and CDR2 sequences are SQVTM and ANQGSEA. This CDR3 spans 14 amino acids. CDR3 DNA: TGCAGCTTTAGCGGGAGGGGGACTCAAGAGACCCAGTACTTC. Its translation is CSFSGRGTQETQYF.

The chain links TRBV4-1 to TRBJ2-1; 7 bases are a match to TRBD2. The CDR3 is made up of 16 amino acids. V was clipped by 2 bases and J by 2 bases; unmatched bases: 6. Per germline, CDR1 MGHRA and CDR2 YSYEKL. CDR3 in amino acids: CASSQPGGSPYNEQFF. The CDR3 DNA sequence: TGCGCCAGCAGCCAACCCGGGGGGAGTCCCTACAATGAGCAGTTCTTC.

This clone showed up just a few times. The rearrangement joins TRBV30 to TRBJ1-2, with 8 positions matching TRBD1. The V and J ends lost 1 base and 1 base, in that order; junction bases with no gene match: 8. The CDR3 runs 16 residues. CDR1 is GTSNPN and CDR2 is SVGIG in the germline V gene (reference sequence). This chain's CDR3 is CAWSAGPDRDNYGYTF. Here the CDR3 DNA reads TGTGCCTGGAGTGCTGGCCCGGACAGGGATAACTATGGCTACACCTTC. Variable domain in full (rest from reference TRBV30 and TRBJ1-2): SQTIHQWPATLVQPVGSPLSLECTVEGTSNPNLYWYRQAAGRGLQLLFYSVGIGQISSEVPQNLSASRPQDRQFILSSKKLLLSDSGFYLCAWSAGPDRDNYGYTFGSGTRLTVV.

This chain joins TRBV29-1 and TRBJ2-3, with TRBD2 identical over 7 bases. Germline V gene sequence: CDR1 SQVTM, CDR2 ANQGSEA. The CDR3 is 17 amino acids. After removal of 1 base from V and 4 bases from J, the junction contained 14 bases not matched to a gene. CDR3 in amino acids: CSVEGVERGEWADTQYF. The CDR3 DNA reads as TGCAGCGTTGAAGGGGTGGAGCGGGGTGAGTGGGCAGATACGCAGTATTTT.

The chain couples TRBV14 to TRBJ2-1; 8 nucleotides agree with TRBD2. V lost 0 bases, J lost 14 bases, and 6 bases stayed unmatched. Per germline, CDR1 SGHDN and CDR2 FVKESK. This CDR3 is 13 amino acids long. The CDR3 nucleotides read TGTGCCAGCAGCCAAGAGTCTCGGGGGGGGAAGTTCTTC. As protein: CASSQESRGGKFF.

The gene calls are TRBV2 and TRBJ2-7; D may be TRBD2 (6 bases). The germline CDR1 and CDR2 sequences are SNHLY and FYNNEI. V was pared by 3 bases and J by 0 bases, with 9 bases between. This CDR3 is 14 amino acids long. DNA for the CDR3: TGTGCCAGCAGTGAGCGGGAAACCTCCTACGAGCAGTACTTC. Protein: CASSERETSYEQYF.

The V gene is TRBV5-4, the J gene TRBJ2-5; the match to TRBD2 covers 8 bases. CDR1 is SGHNT and CDR2 is YYREEE in the germline V gene (reference sequence). The CDR3 runs to 14 residues. Trimming removed 3 bases from V and 3 bases from J; junction bases left unmatched: 4. The CDR3 is CASSSREGKETQYF. The CDR3 nucleotides are TGTGCCAGCAGCTCTCGGGAGGGGAAAGAGACCCAGTACTTC.

This chain connects TRBV27 to TRBJ2-7; 12 bases are a match to TRBD2. Per germline, CDR1 MNHEY and CDR2 SMNVEV (reference sequence). The CDR3 spans 16 residues. V trimming: 6 bases; J trimming: 4 bases; junction bases outside the gene matches: 10. The CDR3 here is CASSQLAGGLGYEQYF. For the CDR3, the DNA is TGTGCCAGCAGCCAGCTAGCGGGAGGGCTTGGTTACGAGCAGTACTTC.

The J gene is TRBJ2-7, the V gene TRBV5-1, with 12 positions matching TRBD2. This CDR3 region has 16 residues. Germline V gene sequence: CDR1 SGHRS, CDR2 YFSETQ. V lost 4 bases to trimming and J lost 2 bases; unmatched junction nucleotides: 7. The CDR3 is CASSPRTSGTPYEQYF. CDR3 sequence (DNA): TGCGCCAGCAGCCCCCGGACTAGCGGGACCCCCTACGAGCAGTACTTC.

This clone was detected a few times. The chain links TRBV5-4 to TRBJ1-2; possible D gene TRBD1, 6 bases. The CDR3 loop spans 17 amino acids. Germline CDR1 is SGHNT and CDR2 is YYREEE (reference sequence). V lost 4 bases, J lost 5 bases, and 24 bases lay in between. The CDR3 bases are TGTGCCAGCAGCCAGATTAAGACAGGTTCCAACCTTTATGGCTACACCTTC. It is translated as CASSQIKTGSNLYGYTF.

The chain employs TRBV7-9 and TRBJ2-1, with 7 bases identical to TRBD1. With 4 bases clipped from V and 4 bases from J, the junction kept 10 bases outside the gene matches. Germline V CDR1 and CDR2: SEHNR, FQNEAQ (reference sequence). The CDR3 is 16 residues long. The CDR3 loop reads CASSSWNRGEYNEQFF. CDR3 bases: TGTGCCAGCAGCTCATGGAACAGGGGCGAGTACAATGAGCAGTTCTTC.

The chain carries TRBV2 and TRBJ1-2; 7 bases match TRBD1. Germline loops: CDR1 SNHLY, CDR2 FYNNEI. The trim removed 6 bases at V and 7 bases at J, leaving 11 bases unmatched. The CDR3 is made up of 14 amino acids. The chain's CDR3 is CASRRGEGARGYTF. In nucleotides, the CDR3 is TGTGCCAGCAGGCGGGGGGAGGGGGCTCGTGGCTACACCTTC. Together with reference TRBV2 and TRBJ1-2, the CDR3 gives the full variable domain: EPEVTQTPSHQVTQMGQEVILRCVPISNHLYFYWYRQILGQKVEFLVSFYNNEISEKSEIFDDQFSVERPDGSNFTLKIRSTKLEDSAMYFCASRRGEGARGYTFGSGTRLTVV.

The CDR3 loop reads CASSERTIGSNQPQHF. CDR3 bases: TGTGCCAGCAGTGAAAGGACAATTGGGAGCAATCAGCCCCAGCATTTT. J is TRBJ1-5 and V is TRBV2, with D possibly matching TRBD1 (5 bases). CDR1 and CDR2 from the germline V gene are SNHLY and FYNNEI. The V end was cut by 2 bases, the J end by 1 base, with 12 bases between. The CDR3 consists of 16 residues.

The V gene is TRBV4-3, the J gene TRBJ2-3; D possibly corresponds to TRBD1 (5 bases). Germline lookup yields CDR1 LGHNA and CDR2 YSLEER. V lost 0 bases and J 7 bases, leaving 14 bases between the germline ends. CDR3 length equals 15 residues. This chain's CDR3 is CASSQEGQAPNTQYF. CDR3 nucleotide sequence: TGCGCCAGCAGCCAAGAGGGGCAGGCGCCAAATACGCAGTATTTT.

The table lists this clone with a count of one. The chain couples TRBV6-1 to TRBJ1-1; possible D gene TRBD1, 6 bases. The CDR3 has 13 amino acids. Germline V gene sequence: CDR1 MNHNS, CDR2 SASEGT. The V gene lost 6 bases and the J gene lost 0 bases, with 8 bases spanning the gap. The CDR3 nucleotides read TGTGCCAGCAGCCGGACAGTGAACACTGAAGCTTTCTTT. Translation: CASSRTVNTEAFF.

This clone is a singleton in its sample. The chain has TRBV5-6 and TRBJ2-1, with a possible D match to TRBD2 (5 bases). Germline values: CDR1 SGHDT, CDR2 YYEEEE. V was shortened by 5 bases and J by 4 bases, with 10 bases between the two germline ends. CDR3 length: 13 residues. CDR3 residues: CASSGRSYNEQFF. The DNA for the CDR3 is TGTGCCAGCAGTGGGAGAAGTTACAATGAGCAGTTCTTC.

The chain links TRBV7-2 to TRBJ2-7; 9 bases fit TRBD1. Germline assignment: CDR1 SGHTA and CDR2 FQGNSA. The CDR3 loop spans 17 amino acids. The V gene end was trimmed by 6 bases and the J gene end by 1 base; junction bases not matched to a gene: 13. The CDR3 bases are TGTGCCAGCAGTTTCATGGGGCAAGACAGGGGGTCCTACGAGCAGTACTTC. Protein: CASSFMGQDRGSYEQYF.

The rearrangement links TRBV9 to TRBJ2-7; 8 bases are a match to TRBD1. This CDR3 is 14 amino acids long. Unmatched junction bases numbered 1, after V lost 0 bases and J lost 2 bases. Germline assignment: CDR1 SGDLS and CDR2 YYNGEE. CDR3 in amino acids: CASSVGTGPYEQYF. CDR3 nucleotide sequence: TGTGCCAGCAGCGTAGGGACAGGGCCCTACGAGCAGTACTTC. Variable domain in full (rest from reference TRBV9 and TRBJ2-7): DSGVTQTPKHLITATGQRVTLRCSPRSGDLSVYWYQQSLDQGLQFLIQYYNGEERAKGNILERFSAQQFPDLHSELNLSSLELGDSALYFCASSVGTGPYEQYFGPGTRLTVT.

The chain joins TRBV4-2 to TRBJ1-1, with a possible D match to TRBD1 (5 bases). V lost 3 bases and J 8 bases, leaving 28 bases between the germline ends. The CDR3 runs to 18 residues. Germline assignment: CDR1 LGHNA and CDR2 YNFKEQ. DNA of the CDR3: TGTGCCAGCAGCCATCCAAGAACTCCGGGGGGGGTAGGTGCCGAAGCTTTCTTT. Its protein is CASSHPRTPGGVGAEAFF.

This clone was seen only once. The chain is built from TRBV30 and TRBJ2-7; possibly TRBD2 for D (5 bases). The V gene lost 0 bases and the J gene lost 0 bases, with 6 bases spanning the gap. The CDR3 extends over 13 amino acids. Germline V gives CDR1 GTSNPN, CDR2 SVGIG (reference sequence). The CDR3 spells CAWSVGDSYEQYF. The CDR3 nucleotides read TGTGCCTGGAGTGTCGGGGACTCCTACGAGCAGTACTTC.

V usage is TRBV30 and J usage is TRBJ2-2, with TRBD1 matching 7 bases. This CDR3 is 14 amino acids long. The J segment lost 4 bases and the V segment lost 5 bases, leaving 7 bases of the junction unmatched. Per the germline V gene, CDR1 is GTSNPN and CDR2 is SVGIG (reference sequence). The CDR3 is CAWVKTGPTGELFF. The CDR3 coding sequence is TGTGCCTGGGTCAAGACAGGGCCCACCGGGGAGCTGTTTTTT.

The chain combines TRBV4-2 with TRBJ2-7; maybe TRBD2 (6 bases). Germline V lookup: CDR1 LGHNA, CDR2 YNFKEQ. The CDR3 is 16 amino acids. Trimming took 4 bases from V and 3 from J, leaving 19 bases between them. CDR3 amino acids: CASSPLSGSGVYEQYF. Written as DNA, the CDR3 is TGTGCCAGCAGCCCCCTCTCCGGGAGTGGGGTCTACGAGCAGTACTTC.

This chain links TRBV2 with TRBJ2-7, with D maybe TRBD2 (6 bases). Deletions cut 7 bases from V and 7 bases from J, with 17 bases between. The length of the CDR3 is 13 residues. Germline V gene lookup returns CDR1 SNHLY and CDR2 FYNNEI. The CDR3 region has the DNA TGTGCCAGCACCAAGTCGGCTGCGGGGGAGCAGTACTTC. As protein: CASTKSAAGEQYF.

The gene calls are TRBV7-8 and TRBJ2-5; 8 nucleotides match TRBD1. This CDR3 is 14 amino acids long. The J segment lost 1 base and the V segment lost 4 bases, leaving 2 bases of the junction unmatched. Per the germline V gene, CDR1 is SGHVS and CDR2 is FQNEAQ. The CDR3 nucleotides read TGTGCCAGCAGCTCAGGACAGGGCCAAGAGACCCAGTACTTC. Translation: CASSSGQGQETQYF.

V usage is TRBV27 and J usage is TRBJ1-1; 11 nucleotides agree with TRBD1. Trimming removed 3 bases from V and 4 bases from J; junction bases left unmatched: 13. The germline V gene encodes CDR1 MNHEY and CDR2 SMNVEV (reference sequence). The CDR3 contains 18 residues. The CDR3: CASSFRWTGGGWGTEAFF. The CDR3 bases are TGTGCCAGCAGTTTCCGCTGGACAGGGGGCGGTTGGGGCACTGAAGCTTTCTTT.